This is a list of T cell receptor beta chains from one sample in a study of beta chain features in type 1 diabetes. Repertoires were generated with immunoSEQ multiplex PCR, while TCRdb's copy carries only in-frame clones and drops some. The sample comprises some 15,000 clones, about 40% of which are singletons, and around 0.53% rests with the top ten. What was sequenced was stem cell memory CD4+ T cells from blood. The receptor source for this set is a woman aged 40 to 50 in good health. CDR3s include the opening cysteine and the closing phenylalanine or tryptophan. The order of the fields is CDR3 length, D gene, V gene, J gene, clone size, CDR3 protein, CDR3 DNA. A D gene is named only where the DNA matches it firmly. Size is stated for part of the rows, as once, few or many counts, or as a class when the clone is expanded.

>11|NA|TRBV28|TRBJ2-7|few
CASSVYYEQYF
TGTGCCAGCAGTGTGTACTACGAGCAGTACTTC
>14|NA|TRBV2|TRBJ1-1|NA
CASTRGTANTEAFF
TGTGCCAGCACTCGGGGTACAGCGAACACTGAAGCTTTCTTT
>14|TRBD1|TRBV10-3|TRBJ1-5|NA
CAISQDRENQPQHF
TGTGCCATCAGCCAGGACAGGGAAAATCAGCCCCAGCATTTT
>11|NA|TRBV9|TRBJ2-5|few
CASSVSETQYF
TGTGCCAGCAGCGTATCGGAGACCCAGTACTTC
>17|NA|TRBV7-7|TRBJ2-2|NA
CASSLAPWARNTGELFF
TGTGCCAGCAGCTTAGCGCCCTGGGCAAGAAACACCGGGGAGCTGTTTTTT
>14|TRBD1|TRBV29-1|TRBJ2-7|few
CSVAFGQVTYEQYF
TGCAGCGTTGCGTTCGGACAGGTAACCTACGAGCAGTACTTC
>16|NA|TRBV7-6|TRBJ1-4|NA
CASSSLLRGSNEKLFF
TGTGCCAGCAGCTCCTTATTGCGGGGGTCTAATGAAAAACTGTTTTTT
>16|TRBD1|TRBV7-2|TRBJ1-6|NA
CASSRGGRGPDSPLHF
TGTGCCAGCAGCAGGGGTGGCAGGGGGCCCGATTCACCCCTCCACTTT
>15|TRBD2|TRBV10-1|TRBJ2-1|NA
CASSGQLASYNEQFF
TGCGCCAGCAGTGGACAACTAGCGAGTTACAATGAGCAGTTCTTC
>16|NA|TRBV7-9|TRBJ2-1|NA
CASSTGLTFLYNEQFF
TGTGCCAGCAGCACCGGACTAACCTTCTTATACAATGAGCAGTTCTTC
>17|TRBD2|TRBV5-1|TRBJ2-1|NA
CASSSPGVAGGYNEQFF
TGCGCCAGCAGCTCCCCCGGGGTAGCGGGGGGGTACAATGAGCAGTTCTTC
>14|TRBD1|TRBV6-4|TRBJ1-1|few
CASSELQGSTEAFF
TGTGCCAGCAGCGAACTACAGGGGAGCACTGAAGCTTTCTTT
>14|TRBD1|TRBV29-1|TRBJ1-2|few
CSAAPGQVDYGYTF
TGCAGCGCCGCACCGGGACAGGTGGACTATGGCTACACCTTC
>16|TRBD2|TRBV5-1|TRBJ2-1|few
CARPPFGGGGYNEQFF
TGCGCCAGACCCCCTTTTGGGGGCGGGGGGTACAATGAGCAGTTCTTC
>13|NA|TRBV7-9|TRBJ1-1|NA
CASSLDRNTEAFF
TGTGCCAGCAGCTTGGACAGGAACACTGAAGCTTTCTTT
>15|NA|TRBV7-2|TRBJ2-7|NA
CASSLAGHPSYEQYF
TGTGCCAGCAGCTTAGCCGGACATCCGTCCTACGAGCAGTACTTC
>14|NA|TRBV7-6|TRBJ1-4|NA
CASSLTGRLDELFF
TGTGCCAGCAGCTTAACAGGTCGCCTGGACGAACTGTTTTTT
>16|NA|TRBV27|TRBJ2-5|few
CASSLWGLGSQETQYF
TGTGCCAGCAGTTTGTGGGGGCTGGGGAGCCAAGAGACCCAGTACTTC
>14|NA|TRBV7-9|TRBJ2-6|medium-sized
CASSLVIGANVLTF
TGTGCCAGCAGCTTAGTCATCGGGGCCAACGTCCTGACTTTC
>15|TRBD2|TRBV6-5|TRBJ2-3|NA
CASSHSGGSTDTQYF
TGTGCCAGCTCGCACAGCGGGGGTTCCACAGATACGCAGTATTTT
>13|TRBD1|TRBV6-5|TRBJ1-5|NA
CASSRQGTQPQHF
TGTGCCAGCAGCCGACAGGGCACCCAGCCCCAGCATTTT
>18|TRBD2|TRBV4-2|TRBJ2-7|few
CASSQATSGGVRLYEQYF
TGTGCCAGCAGCCAGGCGACTAGCGGGGGGGTAAGGCTTTACGAGCAGTACTTC
>19|TRBD1|TRBV10-3|TRBJ1-5|once
CAISDLDRGFENSNQPQHF
TGTGCCATCAGTGACCTTGACAGGGGATTTGAAAATAGCAATCAGCCCCAGCATTTT
>15|TRBD1|TRBV5-5|TRBJ2-7|NA
CASSLVGQPSYEQYF
TGTGCCAGCAGCTTGGTGGGACAGCCCTCCTACGAGCAGTACTTC
>18|TRBD1|TRBV27|TRBJ1-2|NA
CASSLDGTGEWSNYGYTF
TGTGCCAGCAGTTTAGACGGGACAGGGGAATGGTCTAACTATGGCTACACCTTC
>14|TRBD1|TRBV10-2|TRBJ1-5|NA
CASSDRQGGQPQHF
TGCGCCAGCAGCGATCGACAGGGGGGCCAGCCCCAGCATTTT
>15|NA|TRBV2|TRBJ2-7|NA
CASSEIGTGTDEQYF
TGTGCCAGCAGTGAGATCGGAACAGGAACCGACGAGCAGTACTTC
>16|TRBD1|TRBV6-6|TRBJ2-1|NA
CAITLTRDRAYNEQFF
TGTGCCATCACCCTAACCCGGGACAGGGCATACAATGAGCAGTTCTTC
>15|TRBD1|TRBV27|TRBJ2-2|NA
CASYPQGANTGELFF
TGTGCCAGCTACCCACAGGGGGCGAACACCGGGGAGCTGTTTTTT
>16|TRBD1|TRBV5-6|TRBJ1-4|few
CASSLPDRGQDEKLFF
TGTGCCAGCAGCTTGCCCGACAGGGGACAAGATGAAAAACTGTTTTTT
>15|NA|TRBV6-4|TRBJ2-1|NA
CASSARGSSYNEQFF
TGTGCCAGCAGTGCTCGGGGGAGCTCCTACAATGAGCAGTTCTTC
>12|NA|TRBV5-1|TRBJ2-5|NA
CASSLFYETQYF
TGCGCCAGCAGCTTGTTCTATGAGACCCAGTACTTC
>13|TRBD1|TRBV19|TRBJ1-6|NA
CASRGDRGSPLHF
TGTGCCAGCAGGGGGGACAGGGGTTCACCCCTCCACTTT
>14|TRBD1|TRBV6-5|TRBJ2-2|NA
CASTPGQGAGELFF
TGTGCCAGCACCCCTGGACAGGGGGCCGGGGAGCTGTTTTTT
>13|TRBD1|TRBV25-1|TRBJ1-6|NA
CASREQGSSPLHF
TGTGCCAGCCGAGAACAGGGGTCTTCACCCCTCCACTTT
>15|TRBD2|TRBV19|TRBJ2-7|NA
CASSPRRLAEPEQYF
TGTGCCAGTAGTCCGAGGAGACTAGCGGAGCCCGAGCAGTACTTC
>15|NA|TRBV18|TRBJ1-6|few
CASSGSGANNSPLHF
TGTGCCAGCTCAGGTTCAGGGGCTAATAATTCACCCCTCCACTTT
>18|NA|TRBV25-1|TRBJ1-1|NA
CASSEYGGNREKDTEAFF
TGTGCCAGCAGTGAATATGGCGGCAACAGGGAAAAGGACACTGAAGCTTTCTTT
>16|NA|TRBV28|TRBJ2-3|NA
CASRPRGTAITDTQYF
TGTGCCAGCCGTCCTAGGGGGACCGCTATCACAGATACGCAGTATTTT
>14|NA|TRBV5-4|TRBJ2-2|NA
CASSLDLNTGELFF
TGTGCCAGCAGCTTGGACTTGAACACCGGGGAGCTGTTTTTT
>15|TRBD1|TRBV5-1|TRBJ2-7|NA
CASSLNRGGTYEQYF
TGCGCCAGCAGCTTGAACAGGGGTGGGACCTACGAGCAGTACTTC
>16|TRBD2|TRBV2|TRBJ2-2|NA
CASQPSPPGGTGELFF
TGTGCCAGCCAACCTTCCCCCCCGGGGGGCACCGGGGAGCTGTTTTTT
>11|TRBD2|TRBV6-1|TRBJ2-1|few
CASRESGGTFF
TGTGCCAGCAGAGAAAGCGGGGGGACGTTCTTC
>17|NA|TRBV25-1|TRBJ2-4|few
CASSESRLGLYKNIQYF
TGTGCCAGCAGTGAATCCAGACTGGGGCTTTACAAAAACATTCAGTACTTC
>18|TRBD2|TRBV7-6|TRBJ2-3|few
CASSLRASGGSSTDTQYF
TGTGCCAGCAGCTTGAGGGCTAGCGGGGGATCTAGCACAGATACGCAGTATTTT
>14|TRBD1|TRBV5-1|TRBJ1-1|NA
CASSLAGDRVAAFF
TGCGCCAGCAGCTTGGCCGGGGACAGGGTGGCAGCTTTCTTT
>14|TRBD2|TRBV2|TRBJ2-3|NA
CASSVTSAQDTQYF
TGTGCCAGCAGTGTGACTAGCGCCCAAGATACGCAGTATTTT
>16|TRBD1|TRBV7-2|TRBJ2-3|NA
CASSYPRDSVRDTQYF
TGTGCCAGCAGCTACCCCCGGGACAGCGTCCGGGATACGCAGTATTTT